This T cell receptor beta chain was found in a study of OX40 agonist ivuxolimab in advanced cancers. Context from the whole study: The costimulatory receptor OX40 (CD134) was targeted by ivuxolimab, a fully human IgG2 agonistic monoclonal antibody. In the dose-escalation cohort, 70% to 85% of patients were male, and the mean age was 60 years with a range of roughly 20 to 85. Partial responses occurred in three dose-escalation patients: two with cutaneous melanoma and one with hepatocellular carcinoma. The monotherapy dose-escalation portion (N ≈ 50 patients) of the phase I ivuxolimab trial is reported in the paper. Patients were allowed to have had prior anti-PD-1, anti-PD-L1 or anti-CTLA-4 therapy, and 40% to 45% of the dose-escalation patients had been treated with checkpoint inhibitors. Among the approximately 50 dose-escalation patients, approximately 20 had hepatocellular carcinoma, 15 or so melanoma, 9 renal cell carcinoma and 9 head and neck cancer. Peripheral TCRbeta sequencing was intended to test whether TCR sequence diversity was altered and clonal T-cell expansion was caused by ivuxolimab. Intravenous ivuxolimab was administered to patients every 2 weeks at six dose levels: 0.01, 0.1, 0.3, 1.5, 3 and 10 mg/kg. Study-level results and caveats: At doses from 0.1 to 3.0 mg/kg, clonal expansion was seen in both CD4+ and CD8+ blood T cells between baseline and week 6. The antigen specificity of the clonally expanded peripheral T cells was not determined. After ivuxolimab, more expanded clones were found on average in CD8+ T cells than in CD4+ T cells. Low levels of normalized T-cell clonal expansion were also seen in some nonresponding patients. Partial responders in the 0.1-3.0 mg/kg groups had among the lowest normalized peripheral clonal expansion, especially among CD8+ T cells.

Patients with autoimmune disease history or receiving systemic immunosuppression were excluded from the trial. Peripheral blood for TCR sequencing was collected from all dose cohorts at baseline, on cycle 4 day 1, and on cycle 7 day 1. Samples were obtained from an open-label, multicenter, first-in-human phase I dose-escalation trial of ivuxolimab. Adults with locally advanced or metastatic melanoma, renal cell, hepatocellular, or head and neck squamous cell carcinoma were enrolled in the trial. CD4+ and CD8+ T cells were sorted separately from peripheral blood before TCR sequencing. To sequence the TCRbeta CDR3 region, genomic DNA was isolated from the sorted cells. The immunoSEQ Assay was used for sequencing of TCRbeta CDR3 regions. This is the immuneACCESS table as TCRdb keeps it, with only in-frame sequences that have V and J called. A part of the clones is gone; compared with another copy, unresolved V genes explain less than half, and the rest is unexplained. The table for this sample lists about 45,000 clones; about 90% of them were counted only once. The ten largest make up around 28% of the sample.

Remarks on this clone: No cognate antigen has been identified for it. Base qualities are not recorded, but no much larger clone differs from it by a single base.

The sample consisted of CD4+ or CD8+ T cells sorted from blood, taken in a trial of the OX40 agonist ivuxolimab. The origin of this receptor is an adult with an advanced solid tumor such as melanoma, head and neck, liver or kidney cancer.

The sequence in DNA is TGCGCCAGCAGCCAAGGGCCAGGGGGCGCAGATACGCAGTATTTT. Translated, it gives CASSQGPGGADTQYF. The chain is made from TRBV4-3 and TRBJ2-3, and 8 bases in between align with TRBD1. The CDR3 has 15 amino acids, counting the end cysteine and phenylalanine. Just CDR3 DNA is preserved here, 45 bases in frame from base 1. The germline V gene supplies CDR1 LGHNA and CDR2 YSLEER. Unmatched junction bases come to 4, with V trimmed by 1 base and J by 4 bases.